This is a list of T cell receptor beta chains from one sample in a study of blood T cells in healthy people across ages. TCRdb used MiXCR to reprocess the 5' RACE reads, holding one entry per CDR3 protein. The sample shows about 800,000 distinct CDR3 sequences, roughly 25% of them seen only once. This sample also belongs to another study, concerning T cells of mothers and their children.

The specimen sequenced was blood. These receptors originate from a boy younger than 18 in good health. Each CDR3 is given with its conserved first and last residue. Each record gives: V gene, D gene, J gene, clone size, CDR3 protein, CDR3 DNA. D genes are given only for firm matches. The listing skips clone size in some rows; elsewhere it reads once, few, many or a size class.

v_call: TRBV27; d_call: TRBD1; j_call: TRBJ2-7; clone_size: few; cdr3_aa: CASSWTGKDEQYF; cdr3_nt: TGTGCCAGCAGTTGGACAGGGAAGGACGAGCAGTACTTC
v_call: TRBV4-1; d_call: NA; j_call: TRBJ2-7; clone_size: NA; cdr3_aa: CASSQGPGVSYEQYF; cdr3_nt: TGCGCCAGCAGCCAAGGCCCCGGGGTCTCCTACGAGCAGTACTTC
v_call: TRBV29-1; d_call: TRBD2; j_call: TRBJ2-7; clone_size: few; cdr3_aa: CSVEAWARISGRDEQYF; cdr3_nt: TGCAGCGTTGAAGCGTGGGCGCGGATTAGCGGGAGGGACGAGCAGTACTTC
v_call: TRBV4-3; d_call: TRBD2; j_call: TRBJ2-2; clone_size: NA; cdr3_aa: CASSRILAGGPLSTEELFF; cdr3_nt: TGCGCCAGCAGCCGTATACTAGCGGGGGGGCCTTTATCCACCGAGGAGCTGTTTTTT
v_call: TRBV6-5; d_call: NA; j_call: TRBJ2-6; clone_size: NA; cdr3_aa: CASSYYTGSGANVLTF; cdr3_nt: TGTGCCAGCAGTTACTACACAGGCTCTGGGGCCAACGTCCTGACTTTC
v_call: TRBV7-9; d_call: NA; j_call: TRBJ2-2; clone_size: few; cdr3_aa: CASSPTGAAGELFF; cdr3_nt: TGTGCCAGCAGCCCGACGGGCGCCGCCGGGGAGCTGTTTTTT
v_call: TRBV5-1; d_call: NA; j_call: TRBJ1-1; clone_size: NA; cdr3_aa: CACSFGRATEAFF; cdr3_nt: TGCGCCTGCAGCTTCGGACGGGCCACTGAAGCTTTCTTT
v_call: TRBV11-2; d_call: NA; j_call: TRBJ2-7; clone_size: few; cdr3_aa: CASSEGRSYYEQYF; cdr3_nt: TGTGCCAGCAGCGAAGGAAGGTCCTACTACGAGCAGTACTTC
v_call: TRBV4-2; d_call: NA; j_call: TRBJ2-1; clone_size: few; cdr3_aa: CASSQDSGDNEQFF; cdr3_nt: TGTGCCAGCAGCCAAGATTCCGGGGACAATGAGCAGTTCTTC
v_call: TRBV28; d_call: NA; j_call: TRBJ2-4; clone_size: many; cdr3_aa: CASSFEQSLAKNIQYF; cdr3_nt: TGTGCCAGCAGTTTCGAACAGTCACTAGCCAAAAACATTCAGTACTTC
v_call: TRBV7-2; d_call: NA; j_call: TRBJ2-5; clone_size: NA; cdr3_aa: CASSPRRPQETQYF; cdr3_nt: TGTGCCAGCAGCCCCCGGAGGCCTCAAGAGACCCAGTACTTC
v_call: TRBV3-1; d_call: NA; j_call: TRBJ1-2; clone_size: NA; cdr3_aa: CASSHGQHYGHTF; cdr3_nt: TGTGCCAGCAGCCACGGACAGCACTATGGCCACACCTTC
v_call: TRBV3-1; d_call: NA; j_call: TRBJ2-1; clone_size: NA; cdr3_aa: CASSLESNEQFF; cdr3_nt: TGTGCCAGCAGCCTAGAAAGCAATGAGCAGTTCTTC
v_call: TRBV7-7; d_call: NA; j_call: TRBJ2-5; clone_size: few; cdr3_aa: CASSLSLTGEETQYF; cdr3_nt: TGTGCTAGCAGCTTAAGTCTTACAGGAGAAGAGACCCAGTACTTC
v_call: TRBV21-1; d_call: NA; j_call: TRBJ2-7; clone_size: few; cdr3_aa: CASSDTQAGTGRHEQYF; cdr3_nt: TGTGCCAGCAGCGACACTCAAGCCGGGACAGGGAGGCACGAGCAGTACTTC
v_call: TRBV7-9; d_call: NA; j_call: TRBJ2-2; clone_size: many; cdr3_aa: CASSLETGELFF; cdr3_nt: TGTGCCAGCAGCTTAGAGACCGGGGAGCTGTTTTTT
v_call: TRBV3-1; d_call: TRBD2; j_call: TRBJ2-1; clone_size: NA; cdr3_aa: CASSLRGGQLAGKYNEQFF; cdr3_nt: TGTGCCAGCAGCCTCCGGGGTGGTCAACTAGCGGGGAAATACAATGAGCAGTTCTTC
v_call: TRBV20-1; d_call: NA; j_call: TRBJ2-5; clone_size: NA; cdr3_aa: CSAQAQLQETQYF; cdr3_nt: TGCAGTGCCCAGGCACAGCTACAAGAGACCCAGTACTTC
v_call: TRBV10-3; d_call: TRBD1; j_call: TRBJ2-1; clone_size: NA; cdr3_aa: CAISEGQGVNNEQFF; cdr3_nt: TGTGCCATCAGTGAAGGACAGGGGGTGAACAATGAGCAGTTCTTC
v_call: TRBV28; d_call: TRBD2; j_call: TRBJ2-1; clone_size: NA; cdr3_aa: CASSLVGLAGGREQFF; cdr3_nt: TGTGCCAGCAGTTTAGTGGGACTAGCGGGAGGAAGGGAGCAGTTCTTC
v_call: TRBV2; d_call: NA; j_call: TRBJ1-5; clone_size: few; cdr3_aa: CASSEAPTDTLNQPQHF; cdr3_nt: TGTGCCAGCAGTGAAGCTCCCACGGACACCCTTAATCAGCCCCAGCATTTT
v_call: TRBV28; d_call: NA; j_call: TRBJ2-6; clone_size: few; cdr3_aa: CASSKGEAGANVLTF; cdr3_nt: TGTGCCAGCAGTAAAGGGGAGGCCGGGGCCAACGTCCTGACTTTC
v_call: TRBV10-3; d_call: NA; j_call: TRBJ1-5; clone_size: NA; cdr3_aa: CAISEPGTSNQPQHF; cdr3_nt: TGTGCCATCAGTGAGCCCGGGACTAGCAATCAGCCCCAGCATTTT
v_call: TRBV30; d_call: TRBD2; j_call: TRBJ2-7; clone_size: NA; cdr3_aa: CAWWGGYEQYF; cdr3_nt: TGTGCCTGGTGGGGGGGCTACGAGCAGTACTTC
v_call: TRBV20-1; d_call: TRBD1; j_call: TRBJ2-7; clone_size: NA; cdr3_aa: CSARPSRDRAFDEQYF; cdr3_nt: TGCAGTGCTAGACCATCCCGGGACAGAGCTTTTGACGAGCAGTACTTC
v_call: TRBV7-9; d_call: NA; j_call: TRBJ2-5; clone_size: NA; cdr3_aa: CASSLGDRDSQETQYF; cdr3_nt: TGTGCCAGCAGCTTAGGAGACAGGGACTCCCAAGAGACCCAGTACTTC
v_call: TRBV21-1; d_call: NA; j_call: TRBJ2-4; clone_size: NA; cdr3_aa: CASSRWRDSKNIQYF; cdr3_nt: TGTGCCAGCAGCAGGTGGCGGGATAGCAAAAACATTCAGTACTTC
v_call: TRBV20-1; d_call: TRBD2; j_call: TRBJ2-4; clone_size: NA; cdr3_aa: CSARGTRRGNIQYF; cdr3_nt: TGCAGTGCTAGGGGGACGAGGCGGGGGAACATTCAGTACTTC
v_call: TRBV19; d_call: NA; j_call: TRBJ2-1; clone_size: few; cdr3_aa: CASNEGNNEQFF; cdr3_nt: TGTGCCAGTAACGAGGGGAACAATGAGCAGTTCTTC
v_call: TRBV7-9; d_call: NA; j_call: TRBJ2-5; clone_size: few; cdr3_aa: CASSLANEGQETQYF; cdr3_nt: TGTGCCAGCAGCTTAGCTAACGAGGGGCAAGAGACCCAGTACTTC
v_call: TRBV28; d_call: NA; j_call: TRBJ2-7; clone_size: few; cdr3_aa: CASARQYEQYF; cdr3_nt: TGTGCCAGCGCTCGACAGTACGAGCAGTACTTC
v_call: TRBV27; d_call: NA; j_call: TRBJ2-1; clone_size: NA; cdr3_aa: CASSLFFREYYNEQFF; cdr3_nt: TGTGCCAGCAGTTTATTTTTCAGGGAATACTACAATGAGCAGTTCTTC
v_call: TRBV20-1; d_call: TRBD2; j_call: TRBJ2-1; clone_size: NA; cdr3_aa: CSASTLAGVPSYNEQFF; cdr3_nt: TGCAGTGCTAGTACCTTAGCGGGGGTTCCCTCCTACAATGAGCAGTTCTTC
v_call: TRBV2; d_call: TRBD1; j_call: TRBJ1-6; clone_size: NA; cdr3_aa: CARSPGTGVSPLHF; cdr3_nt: TGTGCCAGGTCTCCCGGGACAGGGGTGTCACCCCTCCACTTT
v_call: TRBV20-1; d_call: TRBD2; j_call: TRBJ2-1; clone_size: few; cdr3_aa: CSARGAGGPRNEQFF; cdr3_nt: TGCAGTGCTAGAGGAGCGGGGGGGCCTCGGAATGAGCAGTTCTTC
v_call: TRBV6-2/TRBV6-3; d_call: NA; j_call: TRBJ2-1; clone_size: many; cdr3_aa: CASSQPPGNEQFF; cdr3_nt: TGTGCCAGCAGTCAACCGCCGGGGAATGAGCAGTTCTTC
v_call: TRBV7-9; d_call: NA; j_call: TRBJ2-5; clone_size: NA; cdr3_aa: CASSFTDQGLETQYF; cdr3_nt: TGTGCCAGCAGCTTTACCGATCAGGGCCTGGAGACCCAGTACTTC
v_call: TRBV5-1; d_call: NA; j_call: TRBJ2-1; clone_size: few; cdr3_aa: CASSPTYTFSASSYNEQFF; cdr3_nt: TGCGCCAGCAGCCCAACGTACACCTTTAGCGCGAGCTCCTACAATGAGCAGTTCTTC
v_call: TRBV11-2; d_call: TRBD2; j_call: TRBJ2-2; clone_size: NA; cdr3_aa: CASSLEASGPNTGELFF; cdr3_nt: TGTGCCAGCAGCTTAGAAGCTAGCGGTCCGAACACCGGGGAGCTGTTTTTT
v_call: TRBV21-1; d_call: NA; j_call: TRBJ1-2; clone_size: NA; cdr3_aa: CASSKVSGREGRTYGYTF; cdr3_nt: TGTGCCAGCAGCAAAGTGTCAGGGCGAGAGGGACGGACCTATGGCTACACCTTC
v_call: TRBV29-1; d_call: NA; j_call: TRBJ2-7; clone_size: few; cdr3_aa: CSVDSPLGNEQYF; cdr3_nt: TGCAGCGTAGACTCCCCCCTAGGGAACGAGCAGTACTTC
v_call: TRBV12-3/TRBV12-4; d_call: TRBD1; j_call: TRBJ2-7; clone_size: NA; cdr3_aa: CASKISGTGGYEQYF; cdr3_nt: TGTGCCAGCAAGATATCCGGGACAGGGGGCTACGAGCAGTACTTC
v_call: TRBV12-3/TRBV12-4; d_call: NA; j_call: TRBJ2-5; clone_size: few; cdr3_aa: CASSWGIAQETQYF; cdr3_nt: TGTGCCAGCAGTTGGGGTATAGCCCAAGAGACCCAGTACTTC
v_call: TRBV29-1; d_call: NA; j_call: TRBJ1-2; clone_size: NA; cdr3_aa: CSVNDGWGINYGYTF; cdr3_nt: TGCAGCGTTAACGACGGATGGGGCATCAACTATGGCTACACCTTC
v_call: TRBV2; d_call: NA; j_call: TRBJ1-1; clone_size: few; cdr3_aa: CASSGGSLATEAFF; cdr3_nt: TGTGCCAGCAGTGGGGGCAGTCTGGCCACTGAAGCTTTCTTT
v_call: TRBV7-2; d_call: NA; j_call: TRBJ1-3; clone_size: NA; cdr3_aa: CASSPRVAGGGNTIYF; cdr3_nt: TGTGCCAGCAGCCCAAGGGTAGCTGGGGGTGGAAACACCATATATTTT